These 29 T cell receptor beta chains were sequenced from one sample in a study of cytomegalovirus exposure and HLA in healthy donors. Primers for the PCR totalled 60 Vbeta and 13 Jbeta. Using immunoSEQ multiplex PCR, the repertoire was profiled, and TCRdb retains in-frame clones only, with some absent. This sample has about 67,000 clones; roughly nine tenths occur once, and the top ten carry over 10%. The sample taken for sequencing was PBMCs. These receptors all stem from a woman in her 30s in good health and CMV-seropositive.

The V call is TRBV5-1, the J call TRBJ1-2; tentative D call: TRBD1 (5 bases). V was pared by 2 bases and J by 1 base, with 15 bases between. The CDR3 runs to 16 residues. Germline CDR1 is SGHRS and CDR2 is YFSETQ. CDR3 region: CASSFGRVMDNYGYTF. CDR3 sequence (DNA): TGCGCCAGCAGCTTCGGCAGGGTGATGGATAACTATGGCTACACCTTC. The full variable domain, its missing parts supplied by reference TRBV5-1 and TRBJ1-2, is KAGVTQTPRYLIKTRGQQVTLSCSPISGHRSVSWYQQTPGQGLQFLFEYFSETQRNKGNFPGRFSGRQFSNSRSEMNVSTLELGDSALYLCASSFGRVMDNYGYTFGSGTRLTVV.

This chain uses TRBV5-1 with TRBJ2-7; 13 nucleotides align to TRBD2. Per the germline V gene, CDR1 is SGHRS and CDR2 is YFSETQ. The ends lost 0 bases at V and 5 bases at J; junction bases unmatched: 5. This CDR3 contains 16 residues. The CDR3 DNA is TGCGCCAGCAGCTTGGGACTAGCGGGAGGAGGAAACGAGCAGTACTTC. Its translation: CASSLGLAGGGNEQYF.

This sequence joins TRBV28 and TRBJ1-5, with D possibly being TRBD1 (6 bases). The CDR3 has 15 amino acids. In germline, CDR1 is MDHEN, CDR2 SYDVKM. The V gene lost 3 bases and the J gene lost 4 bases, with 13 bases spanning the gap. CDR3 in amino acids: CASSLAGARNQPQHF. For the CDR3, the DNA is TGTGCCAGCAGTTTGGCAGGGGCGAGGAATCAGCCCCAGCATTTT. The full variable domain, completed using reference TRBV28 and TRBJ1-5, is DVKVTQSSRYLVKRTGEKVFLECVQDMDHENMFWYRQDPGLGLRLIYFSYDVKMKEKGDIPEGYSVSREKKERFSLILESASTNQTSMYLCASSLAGARNQPQHFGDGTRLSIL.

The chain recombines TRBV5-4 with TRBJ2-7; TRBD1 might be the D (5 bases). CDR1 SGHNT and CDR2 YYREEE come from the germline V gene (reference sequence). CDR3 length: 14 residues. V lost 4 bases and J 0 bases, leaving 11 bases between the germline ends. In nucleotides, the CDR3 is TGTGCCAGCAGCACAGACAGAAGCTCCTACGAGCAGTACTTC. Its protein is CASSTDRSSYEQYF. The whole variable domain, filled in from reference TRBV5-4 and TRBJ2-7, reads ETGVTQSPTHLIKTRGQQVTLRCSSQSGHNTVSWYQQALGQGPQFIFQYYREEENGRGNFPPRFSGLQFPNYSSELNVNALELDDSALYLCASSTDRSSYEQYFGPGTRLTVT.

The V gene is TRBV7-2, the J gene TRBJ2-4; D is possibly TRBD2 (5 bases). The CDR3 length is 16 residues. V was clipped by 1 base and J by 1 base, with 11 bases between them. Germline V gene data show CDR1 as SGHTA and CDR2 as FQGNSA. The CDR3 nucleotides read TGTGCCAGCAGCTTAGGAGGGAGTATGGCCAAAAACATTCAGTACTTC. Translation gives CASSLGGSMAKNIQYF.

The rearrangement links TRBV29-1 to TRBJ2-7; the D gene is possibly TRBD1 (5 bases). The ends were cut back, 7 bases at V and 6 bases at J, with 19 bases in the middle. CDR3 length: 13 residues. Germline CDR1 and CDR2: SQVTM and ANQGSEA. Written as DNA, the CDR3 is TGCAGCGCCCCCCCAAGGGGCAGAACCGAGCAGTACTTC. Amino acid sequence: CSAPPRGRTEQYF.

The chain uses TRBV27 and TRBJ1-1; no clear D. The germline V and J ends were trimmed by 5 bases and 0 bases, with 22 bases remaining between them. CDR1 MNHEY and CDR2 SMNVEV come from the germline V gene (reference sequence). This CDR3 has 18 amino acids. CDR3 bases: TGTGCCAGCAGTCCCGACCCCCGACGGGTGATTCTGAACACTGAAGCTTTCTTT. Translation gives CASSPDPRRVILNTEAFF.

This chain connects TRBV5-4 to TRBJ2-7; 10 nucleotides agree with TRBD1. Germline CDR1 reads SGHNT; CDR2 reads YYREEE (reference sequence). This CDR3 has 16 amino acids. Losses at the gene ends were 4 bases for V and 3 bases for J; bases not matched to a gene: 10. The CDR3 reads CASSVLPGQGYYEQYF. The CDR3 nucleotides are TGTGCCAGCAGCGTACTGCCGGGACAGGGGTACTACGAGCAGTACTTC.

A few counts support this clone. CDR3 DNA sequence: TGCGCCAGCAGCTTGGACGCGCCTTCGGATACGCAGTATTTT. This gives the protein CASSLDAPSDTQYF. The chain carries TRBV5-1 and TRBJ2-3; no reliable D call. CDR3 size: 14 residues. Trimming took off 0 bases at V and 6 bases at J, with 11 bases between the two ends. Germline CDR1 SGHRS, CDR2 YFSETQ.

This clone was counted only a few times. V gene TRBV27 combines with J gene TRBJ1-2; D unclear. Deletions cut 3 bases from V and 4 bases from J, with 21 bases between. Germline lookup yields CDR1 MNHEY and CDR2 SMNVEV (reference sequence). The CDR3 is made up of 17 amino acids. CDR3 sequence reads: CASSFVAEARSSYGYTF. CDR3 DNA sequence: TGTGCCAGCAGTTTTGTAGCAGAGGCCCGTAGTTCCTATGGCTACACCTTC.

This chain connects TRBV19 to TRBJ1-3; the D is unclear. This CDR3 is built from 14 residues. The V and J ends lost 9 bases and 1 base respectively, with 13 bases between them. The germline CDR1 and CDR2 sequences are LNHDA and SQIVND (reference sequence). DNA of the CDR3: TGTGCCAGCGAACCATGGCCATCTGGAAACACCATATATTTT. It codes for CASEPWPSGNTIYF.

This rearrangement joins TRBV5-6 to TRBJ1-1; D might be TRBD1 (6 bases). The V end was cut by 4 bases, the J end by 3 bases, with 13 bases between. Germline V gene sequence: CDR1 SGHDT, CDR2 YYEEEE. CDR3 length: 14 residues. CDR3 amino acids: CASSLLQGDTEAFF. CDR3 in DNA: TGTGCCAGCAGCCTACTACAGGGAGACACTGAAGCTTTCTTT.

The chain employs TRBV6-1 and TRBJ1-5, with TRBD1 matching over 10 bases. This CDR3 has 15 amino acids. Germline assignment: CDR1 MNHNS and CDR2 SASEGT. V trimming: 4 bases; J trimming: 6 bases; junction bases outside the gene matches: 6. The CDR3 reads CASSVGTGEAQPQHF. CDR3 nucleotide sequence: TGTGCCAGCAGTGTCGGGACAGGGGAGGCTCAGCCCCAGCATTTT.

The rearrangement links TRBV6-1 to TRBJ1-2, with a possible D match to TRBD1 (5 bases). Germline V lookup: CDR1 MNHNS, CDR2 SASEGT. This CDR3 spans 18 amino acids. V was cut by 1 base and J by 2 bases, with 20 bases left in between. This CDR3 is CASSEVVRGREGNYGYTF. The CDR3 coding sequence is TGTGCCAGCAGTGAAGTGGTTCGAGGGCGGGAGGGGAACTATGGCTACACCTTC.

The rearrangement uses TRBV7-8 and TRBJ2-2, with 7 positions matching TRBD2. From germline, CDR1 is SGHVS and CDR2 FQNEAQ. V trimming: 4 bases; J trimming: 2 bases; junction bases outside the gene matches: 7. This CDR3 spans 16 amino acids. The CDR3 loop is CASSSALARNTGELFF. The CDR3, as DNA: TGTGCCAGCAGCTCCGCACTAGCGAGAAACACCGGGGAGCTGTTTTTT. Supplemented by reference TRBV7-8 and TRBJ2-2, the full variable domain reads GAGVSQSPRYKVAKRGQDVALRCDPISGHVSLFWYQQALGQGPEFLTYFQNEAQLDKSGLPSDRFFAERPEGSVSTLKIQRTQQEDSAVYLCASSSALARNTGELFFGEGSRLTVL.

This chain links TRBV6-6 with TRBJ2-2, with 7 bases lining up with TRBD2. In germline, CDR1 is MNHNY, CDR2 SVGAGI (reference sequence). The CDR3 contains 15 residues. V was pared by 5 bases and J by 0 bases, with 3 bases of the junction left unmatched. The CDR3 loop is CASSRSGTNTGELFF. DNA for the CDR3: TGTGCCAGCAGTCGGAGCGGGACGAACACCGGGGAGCTGTTTTTT.

The CDR3, as DNA: TGTGCCAGCAGCCAAGATGGAGTCATTCAGTACTTC. Protein product: CASSQDGVIQYF. The chain has TRBV14 and TRBJ2-4, with D unclear. V lost 0 bases to trimming and J lost 9 bases, with 6 bases between them. The CDR3 contains 12 residues. Germline V gene sequence: CDR1 SGHDN, CDR2 FVKESK.

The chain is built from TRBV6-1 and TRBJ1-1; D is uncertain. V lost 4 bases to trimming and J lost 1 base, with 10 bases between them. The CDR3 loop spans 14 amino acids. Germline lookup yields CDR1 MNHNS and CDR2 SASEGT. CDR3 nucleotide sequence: TGTGCCAGCAGTGCAAAGCGGGGGAACACTGAAGCTTTCTTT. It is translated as CASSAKRGNTEAFF.

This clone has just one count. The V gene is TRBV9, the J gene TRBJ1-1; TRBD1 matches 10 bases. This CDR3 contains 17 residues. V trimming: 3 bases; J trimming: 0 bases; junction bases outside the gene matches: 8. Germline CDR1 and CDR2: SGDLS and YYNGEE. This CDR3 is CASSALGTGVLNTEAFF. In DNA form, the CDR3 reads TGTGCCAGCAGCGCCCTAGGGACAGGGGTCCTGAACACTGAAGCTTTCTTT. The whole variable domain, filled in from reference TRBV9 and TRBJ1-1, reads DSGVTQTPKHLITATGQRVTLRCSPRSGDLSVYWYQQSLDQGLQFLIQYYNGEERAKGNILERFSAQQFPDLHSELNLSSLELGDSALYFCASSALGTGVLNTEAFFGQGTRLTVV.

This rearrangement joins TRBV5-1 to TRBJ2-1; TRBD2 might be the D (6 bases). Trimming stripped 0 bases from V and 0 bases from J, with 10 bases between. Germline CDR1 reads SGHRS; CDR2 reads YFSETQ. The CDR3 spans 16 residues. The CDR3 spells CASSLEAGLSYNEQFF. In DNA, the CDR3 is TGCGCCAGCAGCTTGGAAGCGGGTCTCTCCTACAATGAGCAGTTCTTC.

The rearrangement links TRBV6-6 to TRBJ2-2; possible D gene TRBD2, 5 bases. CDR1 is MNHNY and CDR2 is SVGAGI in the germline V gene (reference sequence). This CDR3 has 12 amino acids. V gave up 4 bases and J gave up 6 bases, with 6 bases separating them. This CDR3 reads CASSLAPGELFF. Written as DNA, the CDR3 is TGTGCCAGCAGTTTAGCGCCCGGGGAGCTGTTTTTT.

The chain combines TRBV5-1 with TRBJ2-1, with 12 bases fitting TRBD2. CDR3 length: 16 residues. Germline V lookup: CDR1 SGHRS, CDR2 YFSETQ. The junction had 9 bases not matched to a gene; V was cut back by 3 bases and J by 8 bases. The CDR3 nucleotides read TGCGCCAGCAGCTGGGCCCTAGCGGGAGGGCGTGATGAGCAGTTCTTC. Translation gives CASSWALAGGRDEQFF.

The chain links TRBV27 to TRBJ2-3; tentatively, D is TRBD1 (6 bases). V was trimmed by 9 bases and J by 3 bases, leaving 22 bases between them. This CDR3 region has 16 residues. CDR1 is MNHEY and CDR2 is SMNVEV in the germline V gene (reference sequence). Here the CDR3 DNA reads TGTGCCAGTAGGGGGACGGGATTCCAAATGACAGATACGCAGTATTTT. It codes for CASRGTGFQMTDTQYF.

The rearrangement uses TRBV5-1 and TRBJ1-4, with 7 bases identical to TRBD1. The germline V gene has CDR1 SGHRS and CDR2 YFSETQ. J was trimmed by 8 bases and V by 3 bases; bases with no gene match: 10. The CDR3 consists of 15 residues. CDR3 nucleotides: TGCGCCAGCAGCTCCCAGACAGGGCTAGGAGAAAAACTGTTTTTT. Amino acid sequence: CASSSQTGLGEKLFF. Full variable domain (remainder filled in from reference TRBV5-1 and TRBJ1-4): KAGVTQTPRYLIKTRGQQVTLSCSPISGHRSVSWYQQTPGQGLQFLFEYFSETQRNKGNFPGRFSGRQFSNSRSEMNVSTLELGDSALYLCASSSQTGLGEKLFFGSGTQLSVL.

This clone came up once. The CDR3: CASDGTGIGTEAFF. CDR3 nucleotide sequence: TGTGCCAGCGACGGGACAGGGATCGGGACTGAAGCTTTCTTT. This sequence joins TRBV28 and TRBJ1-1, with TRBD1 identical over 9 bases. The CDR3 runs 14 residues. Looked up from germline, CDR1 is MDHEN and CDR2 is SYDVKM. The ends lost 8 bases at V and 5 bases at J; junction bases unmatched: 9.

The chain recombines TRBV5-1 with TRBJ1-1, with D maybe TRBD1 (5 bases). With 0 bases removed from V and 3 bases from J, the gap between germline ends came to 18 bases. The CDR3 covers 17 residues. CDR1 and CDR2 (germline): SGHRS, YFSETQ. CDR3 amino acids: CASSLGGRTRGYTEAFF. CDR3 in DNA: TGCGCCAGCAGCTTGGGGGGCAGGACAAGGGGTTACACTGAAGCTTTCTTT.

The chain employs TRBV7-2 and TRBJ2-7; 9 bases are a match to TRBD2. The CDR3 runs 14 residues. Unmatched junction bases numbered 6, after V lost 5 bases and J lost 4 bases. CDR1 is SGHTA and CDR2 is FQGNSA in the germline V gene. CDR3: CASSEGLAWYEQYF. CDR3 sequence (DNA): TGTGCCAGCAGCGAGGGACTAGCATGGTACGAGCAGTACTTC.

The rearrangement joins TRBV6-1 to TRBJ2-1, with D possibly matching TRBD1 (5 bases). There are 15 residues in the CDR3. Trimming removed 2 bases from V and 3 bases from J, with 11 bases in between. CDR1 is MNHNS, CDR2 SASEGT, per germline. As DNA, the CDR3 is TGTGCCAGCAGTGAATCGTGGGGCTACTACAATGAGCAGTTCTTC. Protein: CASSESWGYYNEQFF.

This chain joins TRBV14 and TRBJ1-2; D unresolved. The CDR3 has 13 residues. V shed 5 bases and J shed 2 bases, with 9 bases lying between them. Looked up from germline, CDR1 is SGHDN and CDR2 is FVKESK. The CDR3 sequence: CASSKQRNYGYTF. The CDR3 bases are TGTGCCAGCAGCAAGCAGCGGAACTATGGCTACACCTTC.